Below are 15 T cell receptor beta chains sequenced from a single sample in a study of immune evolution from preneoplasia to lung adenocarcinoma. Method: immunoSEQ multiplex PCR; TCRdb's copy keeps in-frame clones and lacks some. The table shows some 37,000 clones, with about 74% occurring only once. What was sequenced was FFPE invasive lung adenocarcinoma tissue. These receptors all come from a person in their sixties or seventies with lung adenocarcinoma.

The CDR3 DNA follows: TGTGCCAGCAGTAGACTAGAGGGCCTGCAGTACTTC. This encodes CASSRLEGLQYF. The rearrangement uses TRBV7-8 and TRBJ2-7; perhaps TRBD2 as D (6 bases). Trimming took 6 bases from V and 9 from J, leaving 15 bases between them. Germline loops: CDR1 SGHVS, CDR2 FQNEAQ. This CDR3 spans 12 amino acids. The variable domain in full, with the rest retrieved from reference TRBV7-8 and TRBJ2-7, is GAGVSQSPRYKVAKRGQDVALRCDPISGHVSLFWYQQALGQGPEFLTYFQNEAQLDKSGLPSDRFFAERPEGSVSTLKIQRTQQEDSAVYLCASSRLEGLQYFGPGTRLTVT.

This clone was seen a few times. The J gene is TRBJ2-2, the V gene TRBV5-1; weak D call: TRBD2 (6 bases). CDR3 size: 16 residues. Germline V lookup: CDR1 SGHRS, CDR2 YFSETQ. Deletions cut 0 bases from V and 6 bases from J, with 15 bases between. The CDR3, as DNA: TGCGCCAGCAGCTTGGCTGGAGGGGTCCCATCCGGGGAGCTGTTTTTT. Translation: CASSLAGGVPSGELFF.

The rearrangement uses TRBV18 and TRBJ1-1; D remains unclear. V gave up 3 bases and J gave up 1 base, with 9 bases separating them. Germline CDR1 reads KGHSH; CDR2 reads LQKENI. This CDR3 has 14 amino acids. The CDR3 sequence: CASSPARGNTEAFF. CDR3 DNA sequence: TGTGCCAGCTCACCGGCACGGGGGAACACTGAAGCTTTCTTT.

V gene TRBV18 combines with J gene TRBJ2-7; D not resolved. Germline V CDR1 and CDR2: KGHSH, LQKENI. The ends were cut back, 4 bases at V and 3 bases at J, with 10 bases in the middle. This CDR3 comprises 13 residues. The CDR3 nucleotides read TGTGCCAGCTCACGGACGCCGAACTACGAGCAGTACTTC. Its protein is CASSRTPNYEQYF.

The chain employs TRBV9 and TRBJ2-3, with no clear D. V was clipped by 3 bases and J by 4 bases, with 9 bases between them. The CDR3 has 13 amino acids. Germline CDR1 reads SGDLS; CDR2 reads YYNGEE. CDR3 protein: CASSASGADTQYF. CDR3 nucleotides: TGTGCCAGCAGCGCGTCAGGTGCAGATACGCAGTATTTT.

The chain has TRBV4-2 and TRBJ2-5; 7 bases are a match to TRBD1. Germline trimming cut 4 bases from V and 1 base from J; bases unmatched to any gene: 3. The CDR3 has 14 amino acids. Germline-derived CDR1 and CDR2 are LGHNA and YNFKEQ. CDR3 sequence reads: CASSRTGLQETQYF. The CDR3, as DNA: TGTGCCAGCAGCCGGACAGGCCTCCAAGAGACCCAGTACTTC.

The chain joins TRBV5-1 to TRBJ2-1; D possibly corresponds to TRBD2 (6 bases). Trimming took off 4 bases at V and 6 bases at J, with 11 bases between the two ends. Germline V gives CDR1 SGHRS, CDR2 YFSETQ. The CDR3 totals 13 residues. The CDR3 is CASSIFGGNEQFF. CDR3 DNA: TGCGCCAGCAGCATTTTCGGGGGCAATGAGCAGTTCTTC.

The chain combines TRBV5-4 with TRBJ1-2; D not certain. The V end lost 4 bases, the J end lost 1 base, and 14 bases lay between the germline ends. The CDR3 length is 15 residues. Germline lookup yields CDR1 SGHNT and CDR2 YYREEE (reference sequence). CDR3 loop: CASSTFLGSNYGYTF. For the CDR3, the DNA is TGTGCCAGCAGCACTTTTCTGGGCAGTAACTATGGCTACACCTTC.

This sequence joins TRBV28 and TRBJ1-1; 8 nucleotides agree with TRBD1. CDR1 and CDR2 from the germline V gene are MDHEN and SYDVKM. V shed 2 bases, J shed 1 base, and the junction held 3 bases outside the gene matches. The CDR3 totals 15 residues. The CDR3 DNA is TGTGCCAGCAGTTTAATTGGGACAGGGAACACTGAAGCTTTCTTT. It is translated as CASSLIGTGNTEAFF.

The gene calls are TRBV11-2 and TRBJ2-3, with D unresolved. CDR1 SGHAT and CDR2 FQNNGV come from the germline V gene. CDR3 length: 14 residues. The V end lost 4 bases, the J end lost 6 bases, and 14 bases lay between the germline ends. CDR3 amino acids: CASSSPSRWDTQYF. In DNA, the CDR3 is TGTGCCAGCAGCTCACCGTCCCGTTGGGATACGCAGTATTTT.

J is TRBJ2-3 and V is TRBV7-9; D perhaps matches TRBD2 (5 bases). The CDR3 spans 14 residues. V was pared by 4 bases and J by 6 bases, with 14 bases between. CDR1 SEHNR and CDR2 FQNEAQ come from the germline V gene (reference sequence). CDR3 sequence: CASSYNTRVDTQYF. The CDR3 DNA reads TGTGCCAGCAGCTATAACACTAGGGTGGATACGCAGTATTTT.

The rearrangement links TRBV10-3 to TRBJ1-1; D is ambiguous. CDR3 length: 13 residues. Trimming removed 7 bases at V and 1 base at J, with 10 bases between. Germline lookup yields CDR1 ENHRY and CDR2 SYGVKD. DNA for the CDR3: TGTGCCATCACCGGGAGCCGGAACACTGAAGCTTTCTTT. It translates to CAITGSRNTEAFF.

This chain uses TRBV30 with TRBJ1-2; perhaps TRBD1 as D (5 bases). CDR1 GTSNPN and CDR2 SVGIG come from the germline V gene (reference sequence). Trimming cost V 8 bases and J 8 bases, with 15 bases left between them. The CDR3 is made up of 11 amino acids. The CDR3 is CARLRGEGYTF. Written as DNA, the CDR3 is TGTGCCCGCCTTCGGGGGGAGGGCTACACCTTC.

This chain joins TRBV28 and TRBJ2-7; TRBD2 might be the D (6 bases). The germline V and J ends were trimmed by 1 base and 4 bases, with 14 bases remaining between them. CDR3 length: 15 residues. Per germline, CDR1 MDHEN and CDR2 SYDVKM. CDR3 in amino acids: CASSLSGGMKYEQYF. The CDR3 DNA follows: TGTGCCAGCAGTTTATCCGGCGGGATGAAGTACGAGCAGTACTTC.

The rearrangement joins TRBV6-1 to TRBJ2-1; D not resolved. The germline V gene has CDR1 MNHNS and CDR2 SASEGT. The V and J ends lost 4 bases and 6 bases respectively, with 10 bases between them. The CDR3 totals 13 residues. The CDR3 DNA sequence: TGTGCCAGCAGTGGAGGAGAATTCAATGAGCAGTTCTTC. Encoded protein: CASSGGEFNEQFF.